This TCR beta chain originates from a study of blood T cells in healthy people across ages. This CDR3 is built from 14 residues. On this clonotype itself: Compared with germline, one end of the junction differs, possibly owing to a read error.

The second PCR ran about 6 to 11 cycles with a sample-barcoded 5' primer and J-beta primers. TCRdb re-derived calls from the 5' RACE reads in MiXCR, one entry per CDR3 protein. The sample lists about 720,000 distinct CDR3 sequences; more than 20% were seen once. These same records also appear under a second study, on T cells of mothers and their children.

The source is a boy aged 10-17 years in good health. Sequencing input: blood. The chain uses TRBV12-3 or TRBV12-4 and TRBJ1-4; maybe TRBD1 (5 bases). The CDR3 sequence is CASSFGTANEKLVF. The DNA for the CDR3 is TGTGCCAGCAGTTTTGGGACGGCGAATGAAAAACTGGTTTTT.